One sample yielded the 14 T cell receptor beta chains listed below, sequenced in a study of CD8+ T cells in alopecia areata. Extraction of RNA preceded its reverse transcription into cDNA, which served as the sequencing template. The data were produced by immunoSEQ multiplex PCR, yet TCRdb's version contains in-frame clones alone and is incomplete. The table shows over 85,000 clones, with 41% occurring only once. Sequenced: CD4+ T cells sorted from blood. These receptors were obtained from a human donor with alopecia areata.

The genes are TRBV4-3 and TRBJ2-5; 10 bases align to TRBD2. The CDR3 is 17 residues long. After removal of 3 bases from V and 5 bases from J, the junction contained 12 bases not matched to a gene. Germline assignment: CDR1 LGHNA and CDR2 YSLEER. DNA for the CDR3: TGCGCCAGCAGCCAGGGTTCTAGCGGGGGAGGTGTGGAGACCCAGTACTTC. Translating it yields CASSQGSSGGGVETQYF.

Judged by abundance, this clone is medium-sized. The CDR3 DNA reads TGTGCCAGCAGCTCCACAGGGACGGAGACCCAGTACTTC. Amino acid sequence: CASSSTGTETQYF. The chain joins TRBV7-9 to TRBJ2-5, with D possibly matching TRBD1 (6 bases). The V and J ends lost 4 bases and 5 bases respectively, with 11 bases between them. The germline V gene has CDR1 SEHNR and CDR2 FQNEAQ (reference sequence). The CDR3 length is 13 residues.

This clone appeared once. V gene TRBV7-2 combines with J gene TRBJ2-1; D is possibly TRBD1 (6 bases). Trimming took off 5 bases at V and 3 bases at J, with 20 bases between the two ends. This CDR3 has 17 residues. In germline, CDR1 is SGHTA, CDR2 FQGNSA. The CDR3 protein is CASSPQTPGHNYNEQFF. The CDR3 nucleotides are TGTGCCAGCAGCCCCCAAACTCCGGGACATAACTACAATGAGCAGTTCTTC.

The chain is built from TRBV5-4 and TRBJ2-5; D not certain. This CDR3 has 11 residues. Looked up from germline, CDR1 is SGHNT and CDR2 is YYREEE (reference sequence). Written as DNA, the CDR3 is TGTGCGAGCTCAAGCCAAGAGACCCAGTACTTC. Translating gives CASSSQETQYF. Drawing the rest from reference TRBV5-4 and TRBJ2-5, the complete variable domain is ETGVTQSPTHLIKTRGQQVTLRCSSQSGHNTVSWYQQALGQGPQFIFQYYREEENGRGNFPPRFSGLQFPNYSSELNVNALELDDSALYLCASSSQETQYFGPGTRLLVL.

There are a few counts of this clone. The chain links TRBV28 to TRBJ2-4; possibly TRBD1 or TRBD2 for D (5 bases each). Germline CDR1 reads MDHEN; CDR2 reads SYDVKM. This CDR3 is 16 amino acids long. V lost 6 bases and J 0 bases, leaving 15 bases between the germline ends. For the CDR3, the DNA is TGTGCCAGCAGCACGCCCGGGACGGTAGCCAAAAACATTCAGTACTTC. Translated, it gives CASSTPGTVAKNIQYF.

This clone was counted only a few times. The rearrangement links TRBV19 to TRBJ2-1, with D possibly being TRBD2 (6 bases). CDR1 is LNHDA, CDR2 SQIVND, per germline (reference sequence). Trimming removed 3 bases at V and 2 bases at J, with 8 bases between. The CDR3 has 14 amino acids. The CDR3 DNA reads as TGTGCCAGTAGTATGGAGCGGGCCTACAATGAGCAGTTCTTC. Its protein product is CASSMERAYNEQFF.

This clone came up a few times. The chain has TRBV2 and TRBJ2-3; D ambiguous. This CDR3 has 12 amino acids. Germline V gives CDR1 SNHLY, CDR2 FYNNEI. Trimming removed 6 bases from V and 6 bases from J, with 10 bases in between. CDR3 DNA: TGTGCCAGCAGCTGGCAGGTGGATACGCAGTATTTT. This encodes CASSWQVDTQYF.

This clone was seen a handful of times. The rearrangement joins TRBV7-9 to TRBJ2-3; possibly TRBD1 or TRBD2 for D (5 bases each). V lost 5 bases and J 6 bases, leaving 18 bases between the germline ends. Germline-derived CDR1 and CDR2 are SEHNR and FQNEAQ (reference sequence). This CDR3 contains 15 residues. The CDR3 DNA reads TGTGCCAGCAGCCCAGGGACGGTTGTAGATGATACGCAGTATTTT. This codes for CASSPGTVVDDTQYF. The variable domain in full, completed from reference TRBV7-9 and TRBJ2-3, reads DTGVSQNPRHKITKRGQNVTFRCDPISEHNRLYWYRQTLGQGPEFLTYFQNEAQLEKSRLLSDRFSAERPKGSFSTLEIQRTEQGDSAMYLCASSPGTVVDDTQYFGPGTRLTVL.

J is TRBJ2-2 and V is TRBV30; no clear D. Trimming removed 8 bases at V and 1 base at J, with 8 bases between. CDR1 and CDR2 (germline): GTSNPN, SVGIG (reference sequence). The CDR3 loop spans 12 amino acids. The CDR3 spells CAREQNTGELFF. In DNA, the CDR3 is TGTGCCAGAGAACAGAACACCGGGGAGCTGTTTTTT. Drawing the rest from reference TRBV30 and TRBJ2-2, the complete variable domain is SQTIHQWPATLVQPVGSPLSLECTVEGTSNPNLYWYRQAAGRGLQLLFYSVGIGQISSEVPQNLSASRPQDRQFILSSKKLLLSDSGFYLCAREQNTGELFFGEGSRLTVL.

The J gene is TRBJ2-3, the V gene TRBV27; D is perhaps TRBD2 (7 bases). The CDR3 contains 15 residues. Germline V gives CDR1 MNHEY, CDR2 SMNVEV (reference sequence). V shed 2 bases and J shed 5 bases, with 14 bases lying between them. Here the CDR3 reads CASSLGRGGIDTQYF. CDR3 nucleotides: TGTGCCAGCAGTTTAGGAAGGGGGGGAATAGATACGCAGTATTTT.

The J gene is TRBJ2-4, the V gene TRBV2; D possibly corresponds to TRBD2 (5 bases). Trimming removed 7 bases at V and 0 bases at J, with 13 bases between. From germline, CDR1 is SNHLY and CDR2 FYNNEI. This CDR3 has 15 residues. The CDR3 coding sequence is TGTGCCAGCACATCGGATGGACTAGCCAAAAACATTCAGTACTTC. The encoded protein is CASTSDGLAKNIQYF. The full variable domain, with the rest looked up from reference TRBV2 and TRBJ2-4, is EPEVTQTPSHQVTQMGQEVILRCVPISNHLYFYWYRQILGQKVEFLVSFYNNEISEKSEIFDDQFSVERPDGSNFTLKIRSTKLEDSAMYFCASTSDGLAKNIQYFGAGTRLSVL.

The chain carries TRBV7-2 and TRBJ2-1, with TRBD2 matching over 14 bases. J gave up 8 bases and V 5 bases, and 11 bases lay outside the gene matches. The V gene's germline CDR1 is SGHTA and CDR2 FQGNSA. The CDR3 consists of 17 residues. The CDR3 DNA follows: TGTGCCAGCAGCCCCAAGTTGACTAGCGGGGGGGCCTATGAGCAGTTCTTC. The encoded protein is CASSPKLTSGGAYEQFF.

The CDR3 is CASSELEWSEQYF. In DNA, the CDR3 is TGTGCCAGCAGTGAATTGGAGTGGTCGGAGCAGTACTTC. The chain couples TRBV25-1 to TRBJ2-7, with no clear D. The germline V gene has CDR1 MGHDK and CDR2 SYGVNS. Trimming took off 1 base at V and 7 bases at J, with 11 bases between the two ends. CDR3 length: 13 amino acids.

The sample holds a few counts of this clone. The chain recombines TRBV6-5 with TRBJ2-7; 7 nucleotides line up with TRBD1. CDR1 and CDR2 from the germline V gene are MNHEY and SVGAGI. Unmatched junction bases numbered 6, after V lost 0 bases and J lost 4 bases. The CDR3 extends over 15 amino acids. The CDR3 DNA sequence: TGTGCCAGCAGTTACTCGCCAGACAGGGTATACGAGCAGTACTTC. Amino acid sequence: CASSYSPDRVYEQYF.